This T cell receptor (beta chain) came from a study of shared clonotypes between healthy human individuals. As to this clone: Its cognate antigen is unknown. Distinct nucleotide sequences in the sample also encode this CDR3.

The CDR3 consists of 14 residues. From germline, CDR1 is LNHDA and CDR2 SQIVND (reference sequence). V was clipped by 3 bases and J by 2 bases, with 8 bases between them. General study points: Enrolling few donors narrowed the genetic and exposure-history diversity that was represented.

Cells designated naive CD8 were CD45RO-negative and were positively selected for CCR7, with terminally differentiated effector memory CD45RA+ cells excluded. Donors included only healthy HIV-negative adults lacking recent acute infections or vaccinations. Across several immunoSEQ plates, the genomic DNA of each subset was split evenly. Sequencing was performed with immunoSEQ multiplex PCR; in TCRdb, only in-frame clones are kept and a portion is missing. The sample lists about 2 million clones, approximately 94% occurring once. The rearrangement joins TRBV19 to TRBJ1-5, with D maybe TRBD1 (5 bases). Sequencing used naive CD8+ T cells sorted from blood. The clonotype comes from a man between 18 and 35 years old in good health. The CDR3 DNA is TGTGCCAGTAGTATCGTAGGGGGCAATCAGCCCCAGCATTTT. It codes for CASSIVGGNQPQHF.